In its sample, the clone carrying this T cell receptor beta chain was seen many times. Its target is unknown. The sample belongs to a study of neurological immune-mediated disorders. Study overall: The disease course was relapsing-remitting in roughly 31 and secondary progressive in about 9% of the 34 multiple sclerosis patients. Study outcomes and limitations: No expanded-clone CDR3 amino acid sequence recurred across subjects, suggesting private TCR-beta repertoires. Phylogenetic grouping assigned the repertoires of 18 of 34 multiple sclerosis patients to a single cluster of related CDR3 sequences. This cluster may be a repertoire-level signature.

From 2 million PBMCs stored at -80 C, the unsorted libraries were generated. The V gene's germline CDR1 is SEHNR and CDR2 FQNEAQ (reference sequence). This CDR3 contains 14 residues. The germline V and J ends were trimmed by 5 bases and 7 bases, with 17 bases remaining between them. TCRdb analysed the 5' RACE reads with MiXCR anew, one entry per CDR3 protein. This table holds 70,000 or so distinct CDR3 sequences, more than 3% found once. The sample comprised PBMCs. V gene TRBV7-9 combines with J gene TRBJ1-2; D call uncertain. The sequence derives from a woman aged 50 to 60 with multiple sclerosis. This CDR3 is CASSLTNGPGGYTF. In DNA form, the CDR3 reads TGTGCCAGCAGCCTCACAAACGGGCCTGGTGGCTACACCTTC.